The clone carrying this T cell receptor beta chain was detected only a few times. Antigen specificity is unknown. Researchers amplified the TCR beta CDR3 regions from RNA transcripts. The primer set for the first-round RT-PCR of the TCR CDR3 was HTBI. TCRdb reprocessed the multiplex PCR reads via MiXCR and lists one record per CDR3 protein. Of a few hundred thousand distinct CDR3 sequences listed, about 20% are singletons. This entry belongs to a study of T cells in Graves' hyperthyroidism and ophthalmopathy. General observations from the study: Median prediction lead before ophthalmopathy onset was around 6.9 months with the model.

Germline V gene sequence: CDR1 SGHRS, CDR2 YFSETQ. The CDR3 extends over 15 amino acids. Trimming pared 2 bases from V and 7 bases from J, leaving 18 bases between. The sequenced sample consisted of blood. This sequence originates from a man aged 18 to 29 with Graves' hyperthyroidism. J is TRBJ1-2 and V is TRBV5-1; tentatively, D is TRBD1 (5 bases). CDR3 loop: CASSLSFGGDFGYTF. The CDR3 DNA reads as TGCGCCAGCAGCTTAAGTTTTGGAGGGGATTTTGGCTACACCTTC. Variable domain in full (rest from reference TRBV5-1 and TRBJ1-2): KAGVTQTPRYLIKTRGQQVTLSCSPISGHRSVSWYQQTPGQGLQFLFEYFSETQRNKGNFPGRFSGRQFSNSRSEMNVSTLELGDSALYLCASSLSFGGDFGYTFGSGTRLTVV.